A single T cell receptor (beta chain) is shown here with its context. The data belong to a study of blood T cells in healthy people across ages. V gave up 1 base and J gave up 0 bases, with 11 bases separating them. The CDR3 is 16 amino acids. Germline V lookup: CDR1 LNHDA, CDR2 SQIVND (reference sequence). Total RNA extracted from each sample amounted to at least 5.5 micrograms. Combining a sample-barcoded 5' primer with a J-beta primer mix, a second PCR ran for 7 to 11 cycles. A single record per CDR3 protein comes from TCRdb applying MiXCR to the 5' RACE reads. The table lists hundreds of thousands of distinct CDR3 sequences, around a fifth of them singletons.

Sequencing input: blood. V gene TRBV19 combines with J gene TRBJ2-3; D not certain. The source is a man in his 70s in good health. In DNA, the CDR3 is TGTGCCAGTAGTATAGGGAGCAGATATAGCACAGATACGCAGTATTTT. Its translation is CASSIGSRYSTDTQYF.